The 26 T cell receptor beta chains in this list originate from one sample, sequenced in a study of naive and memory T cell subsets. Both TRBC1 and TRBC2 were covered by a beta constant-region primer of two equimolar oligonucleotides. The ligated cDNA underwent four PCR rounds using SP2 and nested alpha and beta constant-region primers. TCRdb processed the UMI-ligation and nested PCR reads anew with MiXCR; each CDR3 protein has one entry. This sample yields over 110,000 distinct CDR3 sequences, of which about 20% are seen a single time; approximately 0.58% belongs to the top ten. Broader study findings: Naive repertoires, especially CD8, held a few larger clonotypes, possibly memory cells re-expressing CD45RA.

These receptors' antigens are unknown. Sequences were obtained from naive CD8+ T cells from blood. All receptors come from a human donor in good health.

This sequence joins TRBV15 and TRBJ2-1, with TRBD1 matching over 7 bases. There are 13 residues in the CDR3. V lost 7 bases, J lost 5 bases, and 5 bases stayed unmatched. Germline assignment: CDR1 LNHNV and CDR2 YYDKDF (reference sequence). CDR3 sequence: CATIADRDNEQFF. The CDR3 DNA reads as TGTGCCACCATCGCCGACAGGGACAATGAGCAGTTCTTC. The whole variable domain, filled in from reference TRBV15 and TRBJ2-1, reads DAMVIQNPRYQVTQFGKPVTLSCSQTLNHNVMYWYQQKSSQAPKLLFHYYDKDFNNEADTPDNFQSRRPNTSFCFLDIRSPGLGDTAMYLCATIADRDNEQFFGPGTRLTVL.

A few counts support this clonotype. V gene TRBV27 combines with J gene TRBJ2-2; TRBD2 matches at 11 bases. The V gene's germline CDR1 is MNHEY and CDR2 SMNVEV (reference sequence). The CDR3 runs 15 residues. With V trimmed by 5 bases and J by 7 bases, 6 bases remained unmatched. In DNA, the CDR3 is TGTGCCAGCAGTCAACTAGCGGGAGCTCACGGGGAGCTGTTTTTT. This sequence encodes CASSQLAGAHGELFF.

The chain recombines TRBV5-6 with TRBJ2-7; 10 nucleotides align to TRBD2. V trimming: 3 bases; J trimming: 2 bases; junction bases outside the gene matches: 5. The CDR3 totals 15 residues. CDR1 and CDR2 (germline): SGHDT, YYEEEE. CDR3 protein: CASSSRLAGPYEQYF. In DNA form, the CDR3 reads TGTGCCAGCAGCTCCCGACTAGCGGGTCCCTACGAGCAGTACTTC.

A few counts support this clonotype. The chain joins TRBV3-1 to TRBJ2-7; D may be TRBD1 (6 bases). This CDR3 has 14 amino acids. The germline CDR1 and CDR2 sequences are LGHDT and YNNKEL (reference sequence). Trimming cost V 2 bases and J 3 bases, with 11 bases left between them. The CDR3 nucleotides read TGTGCCAGCAGCCAAAACAGGGACCTCTACGAGCAGTACTTC. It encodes CASSQNRDLYEQYF.

In DNA, the CDR3 is TGTGCCAGCAGCTCGTGGGACGGCGGGGAGCAGTACTTC. Amino acids: CASSSWDGGEQYF. The chain recombines TRBV7-6 with TRBJ2-7; D assignment may be TRBD1 or TRBD2 (5 bases each). The length of the CDR3 is 13 residues. The V gene lost 4 bases and the J gene lost 7 bases, with 14 bases spanning the gap. Germline CDR1 reads SGHVS; CDR2 reads FNYEAQ.

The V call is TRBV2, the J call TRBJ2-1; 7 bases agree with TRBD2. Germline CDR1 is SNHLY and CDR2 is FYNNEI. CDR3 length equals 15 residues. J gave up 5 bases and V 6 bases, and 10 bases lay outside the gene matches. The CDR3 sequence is CASSIGLGPNNEQFF. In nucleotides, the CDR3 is TGTGCCAGCAGCATAGGACTAGGTCCAAACAATGAGCAGTTCTTC. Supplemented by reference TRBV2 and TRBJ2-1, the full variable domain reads EPEVTQTPSHQVTQMGQEVILRCVPISNHLYFYWYRQILGQKVEFLVSFYNNEISEKSEIFDDQFSVERPDGSNFTLKIRSTKLEDSAMYFCASSIGLGPNNEQFFGPGTRLTVL.

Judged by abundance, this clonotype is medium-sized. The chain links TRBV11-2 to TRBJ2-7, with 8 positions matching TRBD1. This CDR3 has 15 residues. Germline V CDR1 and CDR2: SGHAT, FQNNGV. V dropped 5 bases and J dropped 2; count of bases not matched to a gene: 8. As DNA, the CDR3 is TGTGCCAGCAGCCCAGGGACAGGTATAGCCTACGAGCAGTACTTC. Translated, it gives CASSPGTGIAYEQYF. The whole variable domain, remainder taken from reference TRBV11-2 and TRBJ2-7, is EAGVAQSPRYKIIEKRQSVAFWCNPISGHATLYWYQQILGQGPKLLIQFQNNGVVDDSQLPKDRFSAERLKGVDSTLKIQPAKLEDSAVYLCASSPGTGIAYEQYFGPGTRLTVT.

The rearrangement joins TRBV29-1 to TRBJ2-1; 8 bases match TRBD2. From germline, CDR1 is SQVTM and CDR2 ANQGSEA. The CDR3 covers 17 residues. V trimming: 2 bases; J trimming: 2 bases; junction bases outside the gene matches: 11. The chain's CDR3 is CSVEIPGLGITYNEQFF. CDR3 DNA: TGCAGCGTTGAAATACCGGGACTAGGGATTACCTACAATGAGCAGTTCTTC.

The CDR3 protein is CASSSRAAGELFF. Here the CDR3 DNA reads TGTGCCAGCAGTTCTAGGGCGGCCGGGGAGCTGTTTTTT. This chain links TRBV28 with TRBJ2-2, with no clear D. The CDR3 has 13 residues. Looked up from germline, CDR1 is MDHEN and CDR2 is SYDVKM. Trimming removed 4 bases from V and 6 bases from J, with 9 bases in between.

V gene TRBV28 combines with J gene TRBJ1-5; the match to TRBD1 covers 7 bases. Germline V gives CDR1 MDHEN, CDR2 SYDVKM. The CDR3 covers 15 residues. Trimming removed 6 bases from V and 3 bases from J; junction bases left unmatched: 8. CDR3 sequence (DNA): TGTGCCAGCAGCCTCTCGACAGGGAACAATCAGCCCCAGCATTTT. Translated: CASSLSTGNNQPQHF.

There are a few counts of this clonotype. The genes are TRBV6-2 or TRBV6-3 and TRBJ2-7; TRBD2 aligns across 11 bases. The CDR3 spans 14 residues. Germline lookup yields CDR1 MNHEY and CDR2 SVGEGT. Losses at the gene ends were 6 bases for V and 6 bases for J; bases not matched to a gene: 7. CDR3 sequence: CASSQDGTSGEQYF. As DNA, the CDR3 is TGTGCCAGCAGCCAAGATGGGACTAGCGGCGAGCAGTACTTC.

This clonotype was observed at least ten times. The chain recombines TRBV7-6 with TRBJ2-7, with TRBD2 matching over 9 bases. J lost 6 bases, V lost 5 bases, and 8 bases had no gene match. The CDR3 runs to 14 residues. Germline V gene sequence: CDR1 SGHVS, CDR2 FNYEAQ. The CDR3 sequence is CASSVLTSGSEQYF. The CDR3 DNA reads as TGTGCCAGCAGCGTATTGACTAGCGGAAGCGAGCAGTACTTC.

The DNA for the CDR3 is TGTGCCAGTAGTATAGATCTGACAGGGGACACTGAAGCTTTCTTT. As protein: CASSIDLTGDTEAFF. The gene calls are TRBV19 and TRBJ1-1; 8 nucleotides match TRBD1. The CDR3 is made up of 15 amino acids. The J segment lost 3 bases and the V segment lost 0 bases, leaving 3 bases of the junction unmatched. Germline values: CDR1 LNHDA, CDR2 SQIVND (reference sequence).

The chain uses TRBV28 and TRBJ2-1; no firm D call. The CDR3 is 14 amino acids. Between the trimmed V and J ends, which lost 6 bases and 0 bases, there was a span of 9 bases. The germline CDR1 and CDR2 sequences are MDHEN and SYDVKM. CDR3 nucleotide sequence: TGTGCCAGCAGGGTAATAAACTCCTACAATGAGCAGTTCTTC. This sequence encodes CASRVINSYNEQFF.

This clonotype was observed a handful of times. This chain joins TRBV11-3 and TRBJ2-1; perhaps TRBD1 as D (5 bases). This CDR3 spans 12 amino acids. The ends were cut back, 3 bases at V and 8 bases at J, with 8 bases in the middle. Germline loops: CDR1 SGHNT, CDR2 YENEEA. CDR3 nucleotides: TGTGCCAGCAGCTTTAGCAGGGATGAGCAGTTCTTC. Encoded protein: CASSFSRDEQFF.

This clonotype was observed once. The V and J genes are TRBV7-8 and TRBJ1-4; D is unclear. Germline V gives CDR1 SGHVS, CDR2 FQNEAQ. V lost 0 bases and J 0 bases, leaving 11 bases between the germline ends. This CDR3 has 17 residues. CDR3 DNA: TGTGCCAGCAGCTTAGCGGGCAGCATTGCAACTAATGAAAAACTGTTTTTT. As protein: CASSLAGSIATNEKLFF.

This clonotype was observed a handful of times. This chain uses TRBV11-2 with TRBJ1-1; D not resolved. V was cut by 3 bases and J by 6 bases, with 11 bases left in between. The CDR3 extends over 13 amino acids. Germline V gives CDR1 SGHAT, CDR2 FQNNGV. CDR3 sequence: CASSLLWTSEAFF. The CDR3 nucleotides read TGTGCCAGCAGCTTGCTTTGGACCTCTGAAGCTTTCTTT.

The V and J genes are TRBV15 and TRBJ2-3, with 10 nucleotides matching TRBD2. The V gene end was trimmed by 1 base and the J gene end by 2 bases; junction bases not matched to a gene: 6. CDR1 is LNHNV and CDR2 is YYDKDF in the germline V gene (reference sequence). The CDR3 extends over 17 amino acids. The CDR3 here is CATSRAPGTSDTDTQYF. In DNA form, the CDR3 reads TGTGCCACCAGCAGAGCTCCCGGGACTAGCGACACAGATACGCAGTATTTT.

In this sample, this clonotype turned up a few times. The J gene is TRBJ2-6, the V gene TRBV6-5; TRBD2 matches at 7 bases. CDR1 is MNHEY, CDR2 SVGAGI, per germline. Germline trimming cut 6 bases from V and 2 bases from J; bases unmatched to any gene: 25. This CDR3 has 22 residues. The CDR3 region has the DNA TGTGCCAGCAGCGTACCGCGGCACACCTTAGCGGGCAGGAATACTGGGGCCAACGTCCTGACTTTC. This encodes CASSVPRHTLAGRNTGANVLTF.

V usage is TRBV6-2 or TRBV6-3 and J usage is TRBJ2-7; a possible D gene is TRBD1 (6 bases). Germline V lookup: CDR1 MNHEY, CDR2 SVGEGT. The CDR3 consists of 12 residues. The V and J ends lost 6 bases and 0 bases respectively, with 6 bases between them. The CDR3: CASRDSSYEQYF. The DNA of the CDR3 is TGTGCCAGCAGGGACAGCTCCTACGAGCAGTACTTC.

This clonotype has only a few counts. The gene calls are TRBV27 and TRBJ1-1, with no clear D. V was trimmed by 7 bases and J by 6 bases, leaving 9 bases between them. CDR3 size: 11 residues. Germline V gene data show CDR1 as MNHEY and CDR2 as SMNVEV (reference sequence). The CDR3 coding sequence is TGTGCCAGCATTGAGGGCGCTGAAGCTTTCTTT. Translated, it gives CASIEGAEAFF.

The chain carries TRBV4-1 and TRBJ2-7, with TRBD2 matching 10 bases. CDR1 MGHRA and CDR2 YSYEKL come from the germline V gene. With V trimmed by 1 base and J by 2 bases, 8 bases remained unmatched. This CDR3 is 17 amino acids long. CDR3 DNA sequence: TGCGCCAGCAGCCAAGTTGTGTCAGCGGGAGGGGCCTACGAGCAGTACTTC. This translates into CASSQVVSAGGAYEQYF.

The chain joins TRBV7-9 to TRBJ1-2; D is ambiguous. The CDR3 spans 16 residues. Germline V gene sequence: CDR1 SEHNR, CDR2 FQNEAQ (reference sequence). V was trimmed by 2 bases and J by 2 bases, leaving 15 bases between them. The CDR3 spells CASSLNSWEENYGYTF. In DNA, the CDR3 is TGTGCCAGCAGCTTAAATTCGTGGGAGGAAAACTATGGCTACACCTTC.

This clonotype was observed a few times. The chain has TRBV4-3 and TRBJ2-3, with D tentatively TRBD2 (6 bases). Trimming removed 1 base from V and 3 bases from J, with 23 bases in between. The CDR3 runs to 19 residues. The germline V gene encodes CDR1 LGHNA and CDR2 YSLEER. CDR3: CASSQGWGVYSEETDTQYF. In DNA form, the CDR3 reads TGCGCCAGCAGCCAAGGTTGGGGGGTGTATAGTGAGGAAACAGATACGCAGTATTTT.

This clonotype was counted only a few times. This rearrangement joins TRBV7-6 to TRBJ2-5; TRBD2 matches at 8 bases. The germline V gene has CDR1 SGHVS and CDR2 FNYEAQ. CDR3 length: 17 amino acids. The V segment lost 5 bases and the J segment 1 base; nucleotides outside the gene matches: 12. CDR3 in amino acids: CASSPQAGTRLQETQYF. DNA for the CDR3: TGTGCCAGCAGCCCCCAAGCCGGGACTAGGCTCCAAGAGACCCAGTACTTC.

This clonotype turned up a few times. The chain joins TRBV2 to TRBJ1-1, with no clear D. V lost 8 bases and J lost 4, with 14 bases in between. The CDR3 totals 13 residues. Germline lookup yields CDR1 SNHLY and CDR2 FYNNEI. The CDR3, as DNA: TGTGCCAGCGATGAGTTGGGCACCACTGAAGCTTTCTTT. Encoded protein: CASDELGTTEAFF. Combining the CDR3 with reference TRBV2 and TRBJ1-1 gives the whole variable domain EPEVTQTPSHQVTQMGQEVILRCVPISNHLYFYWYRQILGQKVEFLVSFYNNEISEKSEIFDDQFSVERPDGSNFTLKIRSTKLEDSAMYFCASDELGTTEAFFGQGTRLTVV.